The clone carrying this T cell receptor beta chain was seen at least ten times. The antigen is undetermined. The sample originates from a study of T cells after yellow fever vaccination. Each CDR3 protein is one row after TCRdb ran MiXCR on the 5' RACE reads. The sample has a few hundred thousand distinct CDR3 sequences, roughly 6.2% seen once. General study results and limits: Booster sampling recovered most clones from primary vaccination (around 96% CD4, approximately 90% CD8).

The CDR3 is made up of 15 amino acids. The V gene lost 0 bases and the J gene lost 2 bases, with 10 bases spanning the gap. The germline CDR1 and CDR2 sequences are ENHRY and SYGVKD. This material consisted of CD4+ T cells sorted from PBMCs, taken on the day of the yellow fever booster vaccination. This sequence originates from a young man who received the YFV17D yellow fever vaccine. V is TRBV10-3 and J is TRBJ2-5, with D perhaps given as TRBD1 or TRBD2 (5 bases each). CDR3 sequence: CAISESNGGQETQYF. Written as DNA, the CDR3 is TGTGCCATCAGTGAGTCGAATGGGGGACAAGAGACCCAGTACTTC.